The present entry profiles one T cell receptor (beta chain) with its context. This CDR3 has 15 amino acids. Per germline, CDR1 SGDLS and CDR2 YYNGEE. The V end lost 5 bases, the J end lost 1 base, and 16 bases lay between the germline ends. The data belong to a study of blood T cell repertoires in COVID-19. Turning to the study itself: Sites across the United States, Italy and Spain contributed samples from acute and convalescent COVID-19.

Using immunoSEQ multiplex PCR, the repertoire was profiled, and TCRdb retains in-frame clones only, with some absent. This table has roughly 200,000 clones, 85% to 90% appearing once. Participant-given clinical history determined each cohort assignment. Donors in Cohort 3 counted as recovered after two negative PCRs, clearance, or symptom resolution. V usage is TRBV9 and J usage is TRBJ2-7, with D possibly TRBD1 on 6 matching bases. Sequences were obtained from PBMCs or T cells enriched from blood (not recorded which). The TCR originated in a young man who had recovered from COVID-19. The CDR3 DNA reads TGTGCCAGCAGTAGTAGGCAGGGGCCATCCTACGAGCAGTACTTC. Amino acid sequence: CASSSRQGPSYEQYF.